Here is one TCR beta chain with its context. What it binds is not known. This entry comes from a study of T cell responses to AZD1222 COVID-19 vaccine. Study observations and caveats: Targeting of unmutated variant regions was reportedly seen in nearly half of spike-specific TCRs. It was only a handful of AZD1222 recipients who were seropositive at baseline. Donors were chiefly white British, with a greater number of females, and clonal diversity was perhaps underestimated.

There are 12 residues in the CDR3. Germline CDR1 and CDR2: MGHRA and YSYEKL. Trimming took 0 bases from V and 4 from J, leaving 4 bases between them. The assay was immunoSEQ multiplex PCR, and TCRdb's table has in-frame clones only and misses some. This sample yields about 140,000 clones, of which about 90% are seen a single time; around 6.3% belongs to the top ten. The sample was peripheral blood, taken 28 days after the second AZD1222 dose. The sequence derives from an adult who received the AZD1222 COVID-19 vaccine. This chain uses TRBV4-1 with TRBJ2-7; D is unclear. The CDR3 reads CASSQDFYEQYF. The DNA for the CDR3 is TGCGCCAGCAGCCAAGATTTTTACGAGCAGTACTTC.